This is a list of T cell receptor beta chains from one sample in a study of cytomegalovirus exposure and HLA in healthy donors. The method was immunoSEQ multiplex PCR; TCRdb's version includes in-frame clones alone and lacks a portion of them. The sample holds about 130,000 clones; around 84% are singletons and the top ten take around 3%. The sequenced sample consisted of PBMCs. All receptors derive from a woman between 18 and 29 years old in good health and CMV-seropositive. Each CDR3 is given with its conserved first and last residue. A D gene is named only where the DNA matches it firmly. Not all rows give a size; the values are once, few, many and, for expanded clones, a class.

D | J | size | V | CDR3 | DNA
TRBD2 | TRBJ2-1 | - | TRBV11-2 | CASSSLAGGINEQFF | TGTGCCAGCAGCTCCCTTGCGGGGGGTATCAATGAGCAGTTCTTC
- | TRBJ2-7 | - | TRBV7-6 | CASSLGRGYEQYF | TGTGCCAGCAGCTTAGGTAGGGGTTACGAGCAGTACTTC
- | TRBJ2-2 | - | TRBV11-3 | CASSLEDYSNTGELFF | TGTGCCAGCAGCTTAGAGGACTACTCGAACACCGGGGAGCTGTTTTTT
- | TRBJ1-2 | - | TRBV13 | CASSLPGLGGYTF | TGTGCCAGCAGCTTACCAGGGCTCGGGGGCTACACCTTC
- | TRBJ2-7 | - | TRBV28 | CASSLRGDEQYF | TGTGCCAGCAGCCTCAGGGGCGACGAGCAGTACTTC
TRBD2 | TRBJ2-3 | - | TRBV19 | CASNSVLAGTDTQYF | TGTGCCAGTAACTCCGTCCTAGCGGGGACAGATACGCAGTATTTT
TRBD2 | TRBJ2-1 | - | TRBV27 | CASSLPLPSGGSREQFF | TGTGCCAGCAGTTTACCCCTCCCTAGCGGGGGCTCCAGAGAGCAGTTCTTC
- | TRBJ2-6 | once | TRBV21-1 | CASSGGLSGANVLTF | TGTGCCAGCAGCGGAGGGCTCTCTGGGGCCAACGTCCTGACTTTC
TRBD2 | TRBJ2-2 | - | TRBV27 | CASSSGLAGASFAGELFF | TGTGCCAGCAGTTCGGGACTAGCGGGGGCCAGTTTCGCCGGGGAGCTGTTTTTT
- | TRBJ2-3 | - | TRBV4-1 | CASSPHTDTQYF | TGCGCCAGCAGCCCCCACACAGATACGCAGTATTTT
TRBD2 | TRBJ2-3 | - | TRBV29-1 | CSVEGLAGPDTQYF | TGCAGCGTTGAAGGGCTAGCGGGGCCAGATACGCAGTATTTT
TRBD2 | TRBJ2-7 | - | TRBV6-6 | CASSAAGVYPYEQYF | TGTGCCAGCAGTGCGGCGGGGGTTTACCCCTACGAGCAGTACTTC
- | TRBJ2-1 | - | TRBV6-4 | CASSESPGSGEQFF | TGTGCCAGCAGTGAGTCTCCCGGGTCAGGGGAGCAGTTCTTC
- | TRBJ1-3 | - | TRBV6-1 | CASSEGPVASGNTIYF | TGTGCCAGCAGTGAAGGTCCCGTAGCGTCTGGAAACACCATATATTTT
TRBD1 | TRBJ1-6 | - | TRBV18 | CASSGQENSPLHF | TGTGCCAGCTCAGGACAGGAGAATTCACCCCTCCACTTT
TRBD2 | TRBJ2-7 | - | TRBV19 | CASGTSYEQYF | TGTGCCAGCGGGACTAGCTACGAGCAGTACTTC
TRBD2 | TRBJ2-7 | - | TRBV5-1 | CASSLASGGRIPYEQYF | TGCGCCAGCAGCTTGGCTAGCGGGGGCCGAATTCCCTACGAGCAGTACTTC
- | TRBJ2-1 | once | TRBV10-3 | CAISESAGASNEQFF | TGTGCCATCAGTGAGTCGGCAGGGGCCAGCAATGAGCAGTTCTTC
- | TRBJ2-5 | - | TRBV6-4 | CASSDIAGRQETQYF | TGTGCCAGCAGTGACATTGCGGGGAGACAAGAGACCCAGTACTTC
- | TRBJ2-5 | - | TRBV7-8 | CASSFGRAETQYF | TGTGCCAGCAGCTTTGGCAGGGCGGAGACCCAGTACTTC
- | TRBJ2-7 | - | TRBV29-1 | CSVVTGGQEQYF | TGCAGCGTTGTAACGGGTGGCCAGGAGCAGTACTTC
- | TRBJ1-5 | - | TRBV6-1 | CASNLEGDQPQHF | TGTGCCAGCAATTTAGAGGGGGATCAGCCCCAGCATTTT
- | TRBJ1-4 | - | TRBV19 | CASSAQGTLGEKLFF | TGTGCCAGTAGTGCTCAGGGTACCCTCGGAGAAAAACTGTTTTTT
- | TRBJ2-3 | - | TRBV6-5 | CASSYSHGDTQYF | TGTGCCAGCAGTTACTCCCACGGGGATACGCAGTATTTT
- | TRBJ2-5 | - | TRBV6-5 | CASSFLDKQETQYF | TGTGCCAGCAGTTTCTTGGACAAGCAAGAGACCCAGTACTTC
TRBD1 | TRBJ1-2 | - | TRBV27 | CASSPSTGVYLYGYTF | TGTGCCAGCAGTCCATCGACAGGGGTTTATTTATATGGCTACACCTTC
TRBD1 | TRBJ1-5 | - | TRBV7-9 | CSSSLGGGQGTSQPQHF | TGTTCCAGCAGCTTAGGGGGGGGACAGGGTACGAGTCAGCCCCAGCATTTT
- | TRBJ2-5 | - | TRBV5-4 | CASSLRTGTQETQYF | TGTGCCAGCAGCTTAAGGACGGGAACACAAGAGACCCAGTACTTC
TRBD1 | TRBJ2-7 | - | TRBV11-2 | CASEKPGQVPYEQYF | TGTGCCAGCGAGAAACCGGGACAGGTTCCCTACGAGCAGTACTTC
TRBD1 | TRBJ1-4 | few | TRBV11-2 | CASRKDRVGEKLFF | TGTGCCAGCAGAAAGGACAGGGTAGGCGAAAAACTGTTTTTT
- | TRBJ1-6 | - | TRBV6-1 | CASSLQGSLHF | TGTGCCAGCAGTTTACAGGGCTCCCTCCACTTT
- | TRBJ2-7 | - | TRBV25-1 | CASSGTTRGSYEQYF | TGTGCCAGCAGTGGGACTACTAGGGGCTCCTACGAGCAGTACTTC
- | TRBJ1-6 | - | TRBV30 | CAWNGGSSYNSPLHF | TGTGCCTGGAACGGGGGGAGCTCCTATAATTCACCCCTCCACTTT
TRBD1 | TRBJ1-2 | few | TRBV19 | CASSIALTGANYGYTF | TGTGCCAGTAGTATAGCCCTGACAGGGGCCAACTATGGCTACACCTTC
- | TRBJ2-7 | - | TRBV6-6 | CASSYSGDYEQYF | TGTGCCAGCAGTTACTCGGGCGACTACGAGCAGTACTTC
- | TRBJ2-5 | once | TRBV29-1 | CSVETYLSETQYF | TGCAGCGTTGAAACTTACCTGTCAGAGACCCAGTACTTC
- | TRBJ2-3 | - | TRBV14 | CASSQVGTDTQYF | TGTGCCAGCAGCCAAGTAGGCACAGATACGCAGTATTTT
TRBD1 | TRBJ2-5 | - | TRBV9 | CASSVWTGPQETQYF | TGTGCCAGCAGCGTGTGGACAGGGCCCCAAGAGACCCAGTACTTC
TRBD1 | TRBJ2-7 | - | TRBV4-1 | CASSFRDRGNEQYF | TGCGCCAGCAGCTTCCGGGACAGGGGGAACGAGCAGTACTTC
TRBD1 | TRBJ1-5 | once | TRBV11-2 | CASSPGQGGTQPQHF | TGTGCCAGCAGCCCCGGACAGGGCGGGACTCAGCCCCAGCATTTT
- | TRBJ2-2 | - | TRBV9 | CASSVYGAGELFF | TGTGCCAGCAGCGTATACGGGGCCGGGGAGCTGTTTTTT
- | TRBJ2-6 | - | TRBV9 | CASTPGYSGANVLTF | TGTGCCAGCACCCCGGGATACTCTGGGGCCAACGTCCTGACTTTC
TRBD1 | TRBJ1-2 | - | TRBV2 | CASRPKLTGGYGYTF | TGTGCCAGCAGGCCCAAACTTACAGGGGGCTATGGCTACACCTTC
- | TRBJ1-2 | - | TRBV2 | CASEEVGANYGYTF | TGTGCCAGTGAGGAGGTGGGAGCTAACTATGGCTACACCTTC
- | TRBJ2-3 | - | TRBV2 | CASRGIGGARTDTQYF | TGTGCCAGCAGGGGGATTGGGGGGGCCCGGACAGATACGCAGTATTTT
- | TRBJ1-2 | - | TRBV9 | CASSATPTGGDYGYTF | TGTGCCAGCAGCGCCACACCGACGGGGGGCGACTATGGCTACACCTTC
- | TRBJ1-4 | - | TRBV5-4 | CASSFTREANEKLFF | TGTGCCAGCAGCTTCACTCGGGAGGCTAATGAAAAACTGTTTTTT
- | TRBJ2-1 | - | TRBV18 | CASSKDRLNYNEQFF | TGTGCCAGCTCAAAAGACAGGCTTAACTACAATGAGCAGTTCTTC
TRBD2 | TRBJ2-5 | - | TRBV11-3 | CASSLGTSGLPQETQYF | TGTGCCAGCAGCTTAGGGACTAGCGGATTACCTCAAGAGACCCAGTACTTC
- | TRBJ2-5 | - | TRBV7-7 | CASSQGPGETQYF | TGTGCTAGCAGTCAGGGGCCGGGAGAGACCCAGTACTTC
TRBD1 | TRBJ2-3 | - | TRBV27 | CASGLTGTDTQYF | TGTGCCAGCGGATTGACAGGGACAGATACGCAGTATTTT
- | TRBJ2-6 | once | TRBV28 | CASSFASSGANVLTF | TGTGCCAGCAGTTTCGCCAGCTCTGGGGCCAACGTCCTGACTTTC
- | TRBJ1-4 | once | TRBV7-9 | CSSSLVVEKLFF | TGTTCCAGCAGCTTAGTTGTAGAAAAACTGTTTTTT